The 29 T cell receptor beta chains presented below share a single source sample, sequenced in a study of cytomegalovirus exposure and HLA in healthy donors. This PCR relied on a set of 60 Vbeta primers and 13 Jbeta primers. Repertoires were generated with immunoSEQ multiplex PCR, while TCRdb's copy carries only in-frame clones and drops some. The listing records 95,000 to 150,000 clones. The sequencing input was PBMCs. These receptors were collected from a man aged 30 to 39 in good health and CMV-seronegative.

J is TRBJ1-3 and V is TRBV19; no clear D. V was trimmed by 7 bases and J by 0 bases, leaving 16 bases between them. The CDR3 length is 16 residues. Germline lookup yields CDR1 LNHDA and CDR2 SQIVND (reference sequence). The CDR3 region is CASTPPGRDSGNTIYF. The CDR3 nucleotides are TGTGCCAGTACCCCCCCCGGGAGGGACTCTGGAAACACCATATATTTT.

The CDR3 region has the DNA TGCGCCAGCAGCCGGGACAGGGGGCTGAGGACTGAAGCTTTCTTT. This encodes CASSRDRGLRTEAFF. This sequence joins TRBV4-1 and TRBJ1-1; 12 bases map to TRBD1. The CDR3 runs 15 residues. Germline values: CDR1 MGHRA, CDR2 YSYEKL. The V and J ends lost 4 bases and 5 bases, in that order; junction bases with no gene match: 5.

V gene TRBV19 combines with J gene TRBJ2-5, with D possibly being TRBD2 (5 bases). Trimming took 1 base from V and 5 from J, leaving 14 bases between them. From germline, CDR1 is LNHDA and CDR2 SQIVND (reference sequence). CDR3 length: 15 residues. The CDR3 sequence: CASSIGLARGETQYF. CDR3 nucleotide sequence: TGTGCCAGTAGTATAGGTTTGGCTAGAGGGGAGACCCAGTACTTC.

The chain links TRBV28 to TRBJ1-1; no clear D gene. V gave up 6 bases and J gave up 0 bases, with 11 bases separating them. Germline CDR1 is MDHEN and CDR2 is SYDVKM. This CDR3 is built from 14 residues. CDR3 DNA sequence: TGTGCCAGCAGCATACAGCTAATGAACACTGAAGCTTTCTTT. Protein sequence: CASSIQLMNTEAFF.

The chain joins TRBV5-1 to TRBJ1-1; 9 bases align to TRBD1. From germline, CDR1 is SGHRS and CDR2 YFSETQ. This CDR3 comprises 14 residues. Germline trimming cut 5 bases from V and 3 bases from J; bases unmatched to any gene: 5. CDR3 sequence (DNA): TGCGCCAGCAGTTTTGGACAGGGGCACACTGAAGCTTTCTTT. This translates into CASSFGQGHTEAFF.

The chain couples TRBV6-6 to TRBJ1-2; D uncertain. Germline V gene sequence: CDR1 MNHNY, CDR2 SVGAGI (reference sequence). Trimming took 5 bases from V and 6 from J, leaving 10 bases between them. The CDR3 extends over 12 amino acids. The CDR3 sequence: CASSEAVDGYTF. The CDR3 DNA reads TGTGCCAGCAGTGAGGCGGTCGATGGCTACACCTTC.

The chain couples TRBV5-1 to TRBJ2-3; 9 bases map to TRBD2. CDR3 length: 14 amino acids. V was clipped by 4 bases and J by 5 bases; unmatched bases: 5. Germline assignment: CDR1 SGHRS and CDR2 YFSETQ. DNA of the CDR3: TGCGCCAGCAGCGGCCTACTAGCGGGAGATACGCAGTATTTT. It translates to CASSGLLAGDTQYF. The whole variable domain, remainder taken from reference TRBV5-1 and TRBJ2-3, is KAGVTQTPRYLIKTRGQQVTLSCSPISGHRSVSWYQQTPGQGLQFLFEYFSETQRNKGNFPGRFSGRQFSNSRSEMNVSTLELGDSALYLCASSGLLAGDTQYFGPGTRLTVL.

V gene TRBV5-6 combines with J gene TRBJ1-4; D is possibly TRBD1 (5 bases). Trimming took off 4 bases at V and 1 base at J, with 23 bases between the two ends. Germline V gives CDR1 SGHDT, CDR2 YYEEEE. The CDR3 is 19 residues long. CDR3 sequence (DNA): TGTGCCAGCAGCACCGTGGGGCCCACTCCAATGGGAACTAATGAAAAACTGTTTTTT. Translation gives CASSTVGPTPMGTNEKLFF.

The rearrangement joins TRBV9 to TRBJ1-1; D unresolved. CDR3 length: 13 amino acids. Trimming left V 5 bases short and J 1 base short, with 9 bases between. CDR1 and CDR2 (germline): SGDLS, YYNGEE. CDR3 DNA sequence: TGTGCCAGCAGTCGACTGGGGAACACTGAAGCTTTCTTT. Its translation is CASSRLGNTEAFF.

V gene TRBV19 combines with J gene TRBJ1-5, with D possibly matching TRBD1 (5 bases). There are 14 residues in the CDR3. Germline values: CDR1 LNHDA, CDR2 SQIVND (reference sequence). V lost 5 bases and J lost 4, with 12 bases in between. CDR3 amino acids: CASSPAGRNQPQHF. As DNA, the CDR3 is TGTGCCAGTAGTCCTGCAGGGCGAAATCAGCCCCAGCATTTT.

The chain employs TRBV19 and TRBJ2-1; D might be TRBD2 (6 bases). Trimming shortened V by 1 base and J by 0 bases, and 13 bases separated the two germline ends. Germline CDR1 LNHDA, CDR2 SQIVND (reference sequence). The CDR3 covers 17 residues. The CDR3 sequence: CASSIGGTPASYNEQFF. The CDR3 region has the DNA TGTGCCAGTAGTATAGGAGGGACTCCGGCCTCCTACAATGAGCAGTTCTTC.

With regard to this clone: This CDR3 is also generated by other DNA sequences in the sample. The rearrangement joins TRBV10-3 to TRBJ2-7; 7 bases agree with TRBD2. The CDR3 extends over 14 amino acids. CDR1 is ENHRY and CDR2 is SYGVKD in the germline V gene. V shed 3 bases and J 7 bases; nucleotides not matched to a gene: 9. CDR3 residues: CAISDSGEGVEQYF. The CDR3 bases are TGTGCCATCAGTGACTCGGGGGAGGGAGTAGAGCAGTACTTC.

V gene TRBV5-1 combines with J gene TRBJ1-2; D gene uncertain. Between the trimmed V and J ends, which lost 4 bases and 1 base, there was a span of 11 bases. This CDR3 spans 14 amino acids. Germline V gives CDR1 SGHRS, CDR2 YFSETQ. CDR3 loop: CASSPRTDNYGYTF. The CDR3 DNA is TGCGCCAGCAGCCCCCGGACTGATAACTATGGCTACACCTTC.

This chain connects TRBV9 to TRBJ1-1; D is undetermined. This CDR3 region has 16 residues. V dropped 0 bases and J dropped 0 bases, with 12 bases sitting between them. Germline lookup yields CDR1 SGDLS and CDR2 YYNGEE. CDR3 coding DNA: TGTGCCAGCAGCGTAGCCGGGGAATTAATGAACACTGAAGCTTTCTTT. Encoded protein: CASSVAGELMNTEAFF.

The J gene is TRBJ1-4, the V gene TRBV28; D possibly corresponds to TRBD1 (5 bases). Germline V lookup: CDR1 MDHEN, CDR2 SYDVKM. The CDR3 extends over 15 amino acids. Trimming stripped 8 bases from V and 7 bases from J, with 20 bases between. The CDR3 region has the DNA TGTGCCAGCGTAGCTGCGGGGCGATCTGGTGAAAAACTGTTTTTT. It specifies CASVAAGRSGEKLFF.

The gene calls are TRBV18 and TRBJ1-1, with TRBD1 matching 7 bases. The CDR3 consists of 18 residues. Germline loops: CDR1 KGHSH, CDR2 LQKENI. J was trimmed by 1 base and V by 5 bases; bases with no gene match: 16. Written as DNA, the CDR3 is TGTGCCAGCTCAGGTCTACGGGACAGAAATTTGGCGAACACTGAAGCTTTCTTT. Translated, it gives CASSGLRDRNLANTEAFF.

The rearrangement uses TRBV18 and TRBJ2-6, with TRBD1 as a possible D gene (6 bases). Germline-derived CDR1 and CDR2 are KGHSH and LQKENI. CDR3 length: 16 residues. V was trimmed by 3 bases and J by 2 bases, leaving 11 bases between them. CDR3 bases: TGTGCCAGCTCACCTCTAAAGGGGGCTGGGGCCAACGTCCTGACTTTC. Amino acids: CASSPLKGAGANVLTF.

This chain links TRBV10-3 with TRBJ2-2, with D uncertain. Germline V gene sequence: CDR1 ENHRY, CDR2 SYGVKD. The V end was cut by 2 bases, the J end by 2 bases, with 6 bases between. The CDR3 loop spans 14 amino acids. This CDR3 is CAISELGNTGELFF. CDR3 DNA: TGTGCCATCAGTGAGCTCGGTAACACCGGGGAGCTGTTTTTT.

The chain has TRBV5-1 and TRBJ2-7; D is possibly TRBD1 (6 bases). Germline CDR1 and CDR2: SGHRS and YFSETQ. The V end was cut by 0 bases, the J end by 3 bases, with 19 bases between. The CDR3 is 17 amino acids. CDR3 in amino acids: CASSLVGADGNLYEQYF. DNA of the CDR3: TGCGCCAGCAGCTTGGTGGGGGCAGATGGGAACCTCTACGAGCAGTACTTC.

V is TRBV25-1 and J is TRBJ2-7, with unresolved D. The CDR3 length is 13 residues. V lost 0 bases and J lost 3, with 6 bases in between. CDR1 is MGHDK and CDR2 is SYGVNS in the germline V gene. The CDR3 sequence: CASSEYSYYEQYF. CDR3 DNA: TGTGCCAGCAGTGAATATTCTTACTACGAGCAGTACTTC.

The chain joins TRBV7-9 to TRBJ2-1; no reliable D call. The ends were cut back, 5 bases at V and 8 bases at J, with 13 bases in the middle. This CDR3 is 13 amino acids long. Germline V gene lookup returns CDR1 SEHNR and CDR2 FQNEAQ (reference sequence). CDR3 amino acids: CASSISSEDEQFF. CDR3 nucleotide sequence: TGTGCCAGCAGCATATCTAGTGAAGATGAGCAGTTCTTC.

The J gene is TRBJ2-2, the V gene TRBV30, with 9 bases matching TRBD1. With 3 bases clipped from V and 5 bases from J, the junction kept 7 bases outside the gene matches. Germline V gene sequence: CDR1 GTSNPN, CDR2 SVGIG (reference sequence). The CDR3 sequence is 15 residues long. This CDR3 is CAWRTGTGRTGELFF. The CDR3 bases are TGTGCCTGGAGAACTGGGACAGGGCGGACCGGGGAGCTGTTTTTT.

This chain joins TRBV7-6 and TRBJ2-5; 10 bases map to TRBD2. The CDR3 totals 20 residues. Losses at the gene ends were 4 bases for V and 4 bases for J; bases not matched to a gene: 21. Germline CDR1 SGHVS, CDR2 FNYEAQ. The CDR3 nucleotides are TGTGCCAGCAGCTCCACCCGGCTCAAGCGGGAGGGCCAGTTTTCAGAGACCCAGTACTTC. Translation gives CASSSTRLKREGQFSETQYF.

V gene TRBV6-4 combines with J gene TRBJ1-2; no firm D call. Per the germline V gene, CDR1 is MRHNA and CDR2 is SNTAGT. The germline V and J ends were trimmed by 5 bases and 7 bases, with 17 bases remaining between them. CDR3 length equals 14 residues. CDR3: CASSPQDTSGGYTF. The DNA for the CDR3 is TGTGCCAGCAGTCCCCAGGATACGAGTGGTGGCTACACCTTC.

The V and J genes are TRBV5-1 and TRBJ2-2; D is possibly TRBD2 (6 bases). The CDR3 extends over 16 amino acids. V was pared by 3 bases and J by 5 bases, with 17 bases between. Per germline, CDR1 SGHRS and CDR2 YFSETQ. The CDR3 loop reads CASSSPGRSRTGELFF. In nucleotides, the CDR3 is TGCGCCAGCAGCTCTCCCGGGAGATCACGTACCGGGGAGCTGTTTTTT.

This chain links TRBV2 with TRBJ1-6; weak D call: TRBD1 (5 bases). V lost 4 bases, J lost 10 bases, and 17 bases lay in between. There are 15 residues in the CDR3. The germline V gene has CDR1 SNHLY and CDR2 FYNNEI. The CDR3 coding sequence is TGTGCCAGCAGTGGGGGACTTTCTCGAACATCACCCCTCCACTTT. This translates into CASSGGLSRTSPLHF. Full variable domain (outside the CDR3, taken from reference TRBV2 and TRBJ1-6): EPEVTQTPSHQVTQMGQEVILRCVPISNHLYFYWYRQILGQKVEFLVSFYNNEISEKSEIFDDQFSVERPDGSNFTLKIRSTKLEDSAMYFCASSGGLSRTSPLHFGNGTRLTVT.

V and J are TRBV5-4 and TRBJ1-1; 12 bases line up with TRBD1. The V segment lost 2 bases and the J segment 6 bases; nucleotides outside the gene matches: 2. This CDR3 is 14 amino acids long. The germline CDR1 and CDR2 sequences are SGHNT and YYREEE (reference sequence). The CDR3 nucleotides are TGTGCCAGCAGCTTAGGGACAGGGGGCCCTGAAGCTTTCTTT. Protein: CASSLGTGGPEAFF.

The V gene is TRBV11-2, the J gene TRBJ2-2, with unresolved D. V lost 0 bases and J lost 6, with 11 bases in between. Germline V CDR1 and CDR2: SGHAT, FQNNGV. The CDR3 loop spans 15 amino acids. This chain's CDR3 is CASSLELVLAGELFF. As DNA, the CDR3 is TGTGCCAGCAGCTTAGAGCTAGTATTGGCCGGGGAGCTGTTTTTT.

CDR3 sequence: CASSGRAGGGTGELFF. As DNA, the CDR3 is TGTGCCAGCAGCGGGAGGGCAGGCGGGGGTACCGGGGAGCTGTTTTTT. The chain has TRBV5-4 and TRBJ2-2, with TRBD2 matching 7 bases. Germline assignment: CDR1 SGHNT and CDR2 YYREEE (reference sequence). The trim removed 4 bases at V and 5 bases at J, leaving 11 bases unmatched. This CDR3 is 16 amino acids long.